The source of this T cell receptor (beta chain) is a study of T cells in Graves' hyperthyroidism and ophthalmopathy. Study overall: Any treatment followed the collection of peripheral blood at initial diagnosis.

Whole-study results and caveats: The model foresaw ophthalmopathy a median around 6.8 months prior to onset. Peripheral blood also featured most of the thyroid clonotypes expanded above 0.001.

There were TCR beta CDR3 regions amplified from RNA transcripts. The TCR CDR3 was amplified in a first-round RT-PCR using the HTBI primer set. TCRdb re-called the multiplex PCR reads with MiXCR, one entry per CDR3 protein. Altogether more than 300,000 distinct CDR3 sequences are present, approximately 18% being singletons, with the ten largest covering roughly two fifths. On this clonotype itself: The antigen remains undetermined. One base away lies a much larger clone, so this may be a sequencing read error.

Lactation, pregnancy, other autoimmune disease or uncontrolled infection led to exclusion of patients. The sample consisted of blood. The origin of this receptor is a man in his late teens or twenties with Graves' ophthalmopathy.

CDR3 bases: TGCAGTGCTGAGGACGGAGGTATGGACACTGAAGCTTTCTTT. Protein sequence: CSAEDGGMDTEAFF. The rearrangement links TRBV20-1 to TRBJ1-1; D remains ambiguous. There are 14 residues in the CDR3. V gave up 5 bases and J gave up 3 bases, with 16 bases separating them. The germline gives CDR1 DFQATT, CDR2 SNEGSKA (reference sequence).